Sequencing of this T cell receptor beta chain was carried out in a study of cytomegalovirus exposure and HLA in healthy donors. PCR involved 60 Vbeta and 13 Jbeta primers. Methods used by the authors: Later reanalysis found around 84 million unique TCR beta chains, around 9.9 million of them shared. Using immunoSEQ multiplex PCR, the repertoire was profiled, and TCRdb retains in-frame clones only, with some absent. For V, J and clone size, that table is used; D and trimming come from the DNA. Of approximately 140,000 clones listed, approximately 78% are singletons. As regards this clone: Its cognate antigen is unknown.

The ends were cut back, 2 bases at V and 6 bases at J, with 13 bases in the middle. CDR1 SGHAT and CDR2 FQNNGV come from the germline V gene. The CDR3 loop spans 14 amino acids. Whole-study results and caveats: One variant, a missense change in DCLRE1C, was linked in a later analysis to TCR beta V- and J-gene trimming.

The V call is TRBV11-2, the J call TRBJ1-2; D unresolved. This receptor was obtained from a man between 40 and 49 years old in good health and CMV-seropositive. The sample consisted of PBMCs. Here the CDR3 DNA reads TGTGCCAGCAGCTTATTGACGGGCGGGGATGGCTACACCTTC. It encodes CASSLLTGGDGYTF.